These 27 T cell receptor beta chains were sequenced from one sample in a study of a mutant IDH1 vaccine in newly diagnosed glioma. Sequenced by immunoSEQ multiplex PCR; TCRdb stores in-frame clones only, minus some. The table includes 88,000 or so clones, around 85% detected once. Their cognate antigens are unknown. The time point is: week 23, last vaccination. In every dose of vaccine, 300 ug of mutant IDH1 20-mer peptide was given alongside topical imiquimod. Specimen: PBMCs, collected from a glioma patient whose treatment included an IDH1 peptide vaccine. Every receptor here comes from a man younger than 45 with glioma. Some clones in this sample may be carry-over from other donors' samples.

The chain joins TRBV19 to TRBJ1-5, with D uncertain. This CDR3 has 13 residues. Germline assignment: CDR1 LNHDA and CDR2 SQIVND (reference sequence). V was shortened by 3 bases and J by 3 bases, with 6 bases between the two germline ends. CDR3 nucleotides: TGTGCCAGTAGTATCCGGCCCAATCAGCCCCAGCATTTT. Protein: CASSIRPNQPQHF.

The chain uses TRBV4-3 and TRBJ2-1; D gene ambiguous. The CDR3 length is 16 residues. V dropped 1 base and J dropped 2 bases, with 12 bases sitting between them. Per the germline V gene, CDR1 is LGHNA and CDR2 is YSLEER. CDR3 sequence (DNA): TGCGCCAGCAGCCAAGGTGAGGTTGGTACCTACAATGAGCAGTTCTTC. The encoded protein is CASSQGEVGTYNEQFF.

This chain joins TRBV10-3 and TRBJ2-2; TRBD2 matches 12 bases. CDR3 length equals 19 residues. Losses at the gene ends were 11 bases for V and 5 bases for J; bases not matched to a gene: 21. Germline values: CDR1 ENHRY, CDR2 SYGVKD. The CDR3, as DNA: TGTGCCGTCCAGGTCGGGTCGGAGACTAGCGGGAGTAGGACCGGGGAGCTGTTTTTT. It yields the protein CAVQVGSETSGSRTGELFF.

The V and J genes are TRBV7-2 and TRBJ2-1; perhaps TRBD2 as D (6 bases). The CDR3 contains 14 residues. V was pared by 7 bases and J by 4 bases, with 14 bases between. Germline V lookup: CDR1 SGHTA, CDR2 FQGNSA. The CDR3 loop reads CASIPGLGYNEQFF. The CDR3 DNA is TGTGCCAGCATCCCGGGACTGGGTTACAATGAGCAGTTCTTC.

V usage is TRBV18 and J usage is TRBJ2-2, with no clear D. Between the trimmed V and J ends, which lost 3 bases and 4 bases, there was a span of 12 bases. The CDR3 length is 15 residues. Germline V gives CDR1 KGHSH, CDR2 LQKENI. The CDR3 loop is CASSPSTPITGELFF. The CDR3 coding sequence is TGTGCCAGCTCACCCTCGACACCCATCACCGGGGAGCTGTTTTTT.

The chain employs TRBV19 and TRBJ2-4, with a weak D call TRBD1 (5 bases). V was trimmed by 4 bases and J by 5 bases, leaving 15 bases between them. Germline assignment: CDR1 LNHDA and CDR2 SQIVND (reference sequence). The CDR3 contains 15 residues. This chain's CDR3 is CASSSPSGLENIQYF. The CDR3 DNA follows: TGTGCCAGTAGTAGCCCTTCAGGGTTGGAAAACATTCAGTACTTC.

The chain recombines TRBV27 with TRBJ1-5, with D maybe TRBD1 (5 bases). In germline, CDR1 is MNHEY, CDR2 SMNVEV (reference sequence). This CDR3 spans 12 amino acids. V was trimmed by 6 bases and J by 6 bases, leaving 9 bases between them. CDR3 loop: CASSQTGQPQHF. The CDR3 bases are TGTGCCAGCAGCCAAACAGGTCAGCCCCAGCATTTT.

The chain is built from TRBV7-9 and TRBJ2-7; 8 nucleotides align to TRBD2. Germline V gene sequence: CDR1 SEHNR, CDR2 FQNEAQ (reference sequence). This CDR3 has 17 residues. V dropped 0 bases and J dropped 3; count of bases not matched to a gene: 10. This CDR3 reads CASSLAVSGATDYEQYF. CDR3 DNA sequence: TGTGCCAGCAGCTTAGCTGTTAGCGGGGCTACTGACTACGAGCAGTACTTC. Drawing the rest from reference TRBV7-9 and TRBJ2-7, the complete variable domain is DTGVSQNPRHKITKRGQNVTFRCDPISEHNRLYWYRQTLGQGPEFLTYFQNEAQLEKSRLLSDRFSAERPKGSFSTLEIQRTEQGDSAMYLCASSLAVSGATDYEQYFGPGTRLTVT.

This clone was seen once. The CDR3 region has the DNA TGTGCCCTGAATAGGGGACTTAATAATGAAAAACTGTTTTTT. Residues: CALNRGLNNEKLFF. The V gene is TRBV30, the J gene TRBJ1-4, with a weak D call TRBD1 (5 bases). The CDR3 loop spans 14 amino acids. Germline CDR1 is GTSNPN and CDR2 is SVGIG (reference sequence). V lost 8 bases to trimming and J lost 4 bases, with 17 bases between them.

The chain carries TRBV6-4 and TRBJ2-3, with 8 bases that match TRBD2. The V gene end was trimmed by 5 bases and the J gene end by 2 bases; junction bases not matched to a gene: 9. There are 16 residues in the CDR3. Germline V gene data show CDR1 as MRHNA and CDR2 as SNTAGT. The CDR3 bases are TGTGCCAGCAGTATCCTTGGCGGGGGGCCCACAGATACGCAGTATTTT. Protein sequence: CASSILGGGPTDTQYF.

J is TRBJ2-2 and V is TRBV27; perhaps TRBD1 as D (5 bases). Trimming took 4 bases from V and 3 from J, leaving 9 bases between them. There are 14 residues in the CDR3. Germline V lookup: CDR1 MNHEY, CDR2 SMNVEV (reference sequence). The CDR3, as DNA: TGTGCCAGCAGTTGGATAGGGGACACCGGGGAGCTGTTTTTT. Its translation is CASSWIGDTGELFF.

The chain carries TRBV2 and TRBJ2-6; 9 nucleotides agree with TRBD2. Germline V lookup: CDR1 SNHLY, CDR2 FYNNEI. Losses at the gene ends were 7 bases for V and 0 bases for J; bases not matched to a gene: 7. The CDR3 length is 17 residues. CDR3 loop: CASTERGALSGANVLTF. CDR3 DNA sequence: TGTGCCAGCACCGAGCGGGGGGCCCTCTCTGGGGCCAACGTCCTGACTTTC.

The chain recombines TRBV7-9 with TRBJ1-4; 7 nucleotides align to TRBD1. The CDR3 sequence is 15 residues long. Germline trimming cut 5 bases from V and 8 bases from J; bases unmatched to any gene: 11. The germline gives CDR1 SEHNR, CDR2 FQNEAQ (reference sequence). The DNA of the CDR3 is TGTGCCAGCAGCGTAACAGGGGAGTCTCGGGAAAAACTGTTTTTT. It yields the protein CASSVTGESREKLFF.

The chain carries TRBV9 and TRBJ2-7; 7 nucleotides line up with TRBD2. V dropped 0 bases and J dropped 5; count of bases not matched to a gene: 14. From germline, CDR1 is SGDLS and CDR2 YYNGEE. The CDR3 extends over 17 amino acids. CDR3 loop: CASSVEVPGLITNEQYF. The CDR3, as DNA: TGTGCCAGCAGCGTAGAGGTGCCGGGACTAATAACGAACGAGCAGTACTTC. The full variable domain, rest sourced from reference TRBV9 and TRBJ2-7, is DSGVTQTPKHLITATGQRVTLRCSPRSGDLSVYWYQQSLDQGLQFLIQYYNGEERAKGNILERFSAQQFPDLHSELNLSSLELGDSALYFCASSVEVPGLITNEQYFGPGTRLTVT.

The chain combines TRBV7-9 with TRBJ2-1, with D possibly being TRBD1 or TRBD2 (5 bases each). The CDR3 sequence is 16 residues long. Germline lookup yields CDR1 SEHNR and CDR2 FQNEAQ (reference sequence). Trimming pared 2 bases from V and 0 bases from J, leaving 11 bases between. The CDR3 DNA is TGTGCCAGCAGCTTAAAAGGGACGGGCTCCTACAATGAGCAGTTCTTC. It yields the protein CASSLKGTGSYNEQFF.

This clone has a single count. This chain connects TRBV18 to TRBJ1-4; 11 bases are shared with TRBD1. CDR3 length: 17 residues. Germline CDR1 KGHSH, CDR2 LQKENI. Trimming took 3 bases from V and 7 from J; bases not matched to a gene: 10. In nucleotides, the CDR3 is TGTGCCAGCTCACCTGCCGGGGGACAGGGGGTCGGTGAAAAACTGTTTTTT. Translation gives CASSPAGGQGVGEKLFF.

The rearrangement uses TRBV7-5 and TRBJ2-6; TRBD1, the table's D call, lacks a check against the DNA. TRBV7-5 counts as a pseudogene. The CDR3 has 16 residues. The CDR3 sequence is CVRSFFHGPGANVLTF. As DNA, the CDR3 is TGTGTCAGAAGCTTCTTCCATGGGCCTGGGGCCAACGTCCTGACTTTC.

The chain employs TRBV25-1 and TRBJ2-1; possibly TRBD2 for D (6 bases). CDR1 MGHDK and CDR2 SYGVNS come from the germline V gene. The length of the CDR3 is 15 residues. Trimming stripped 4 bases from V and 4 bases from J, with 14 bases between. DNA for the CDR3: TGTGCCAGCAGTGGTTTTAGCGGATCTTACAATGAGCAGTTCTTC. Translation gives CASSGFSGSYNEQFF. The variable domain in full, completed from reference TRBV25-1 and TRBJ2-1, reads EADIYQTPRYLVIGTGKKITLECSQTMGHDKMYWYQQDPGMELHLIHYSYGVNSTEKGDLSSESTVSRIRTEHFPLTLESARPSHTSQYLCASSGFSGSYNEQFFGPGTRLTVL.

This clone came up a few times. This chain joins TRBV4-2 and TRBJ1-6; a possible D gene is TRBD1 (5 bases). This CDR3 spans 18 amino acids. The germline V gene encodes CDR1 LGHNA and CDR2 YNFKEQ. With 0 bases removed from V and 1 base from J, the gap between germline ends came to 13 bases. The CDR3 region is CASSQDTGWGSYNSPLHF. The DNA of the CDR3 is TGTGCCAGCAGCCAAGACACAGGCTGGGGTTCCTATAATTCACCCCTCCACTTT.

The chain recombines TRBV5-6 with TRBJ1-1; tentative D call: TRBD1 (6 bases). Germline V gene sequence: CDR1 SGHDT, CDR2 YYEEEE. The germline V and J ends were trimmed by 2 bases and 10 bases, with 15 bases remaining between them. The CDR3 sequence is 13 residues long. The CDR3 sequence is CASSFGVQGAAFF. Written as DNA, the CDR3 is TGTGCCAGCAGCTTCGGGGTACAGGGCGCAGCTTTCTTT.

This chain connects TRBV28 to TRBJ1-5, with a possible D match to TRBD1 (5 bases). The germline CDR1 and CDR2 sequences are MDHEN and SYDVKM. Between the trimmed V and J ends, which lost 7 bases and 6 bases, there was a span of 16 bases. This CDR3 has 14 residues. DNA for the CDR3: TGTGCCAGCATTTCAGCCGGGGGAGGTCAGCCCCAGCATTTT. Its translation: CASISAGGGQPQHF.

This chain joins TRBV5-6 and TRBJ2-7; D is undetermined. Trimming took 2 bases from V and 6 from J, leaving 12 bases between them. This CDR3 has 13 residues. The germline V gene encodes CDR1 SGHDT and CDR2 YYEEEE. The CDR3 DNA is TGTGCCAGCAGCTTAGCACAGTTAGGCGAGCAGTACTTC. Residues: CASSLAQLGEQYF.

The V call is TRBV29-1, the J call TRBJ2-3; 14 bases match TRBD2. The CDR3 contains 13 residues. V lost 7 bases to trimming and J lost 5 bases; unmatched junction nucleotides: 2. Per the germline V gene, CDR1 is SQVTM and CDR2 is ANQGSEA. The CDR3: CSAGTSGRDTQYF. CDR3 bases: TGCAGCGCTGGGACTAGCGGGAGAGATACGCAGTATTTT.

Comment on this clone: One junction end disagrees with the germline gene, perhaps due to a read error. CDR3 nucleotide sequence: TGTGTCTGGGTCCCGGGACAGGGTCGATCCCTCCACTTT. Its protein is CVWVPGQGRSLHF. The chain joins TRBV30 to TRBJ1-6; 9 bases agree with TRBD1. Germline V gene sequence: CDR1 GTSNPN, CDR2 SVGIG (reference sequence). The CDR3 covers 13 residues.

The J gene is TRBJ2-5, the V gene TRBV19; TRBD2 matches 7 bases. The ends lost 7 bases at V and 1 base at J; junction bases unmatched: 6. This CDR3 contains 14 residues. Germline-derived CDR1 and CDR2 are LNHDA and SQIVND (reference sequence). The CDR3 reads CASTFGGSQETQYF. Here the CDR3 DNA reads TGTGCCAGTACCTTCGGGGGGTCCCAAGAGACCCAGTACTTC.

The rearrangement uses TRBV7-2 and TRBJ2-7; D is uncertain. This CDR3 has 12 amino acids. V lost 5 bases to trimming and J lost 0 bases, with 5 bases between them. CDR1 SGHTA and CDR2 FQGNSA come from the germline V gene. CDR3 sequence reads: CASSVRSYEQYF. CDR3 bases: TGTGCCAGCAGCGTACGCTCCTACGAGCAGTACTTC.

The V call is TRBV19, the J call TRBJ1-6; 9 bases match TRBD1. The V gene's germline CDR1 is LNHDA and CDR2 SQIVND (reference sequence). After removal of 10 bases from V and 10 bases from J, the junction contained 11 bases not matched to a gene. CDR3 size: 14 residues. Here the CDR3 reads CATAPGQGESPLHF. CDR3 DNA sequence: TGTGCCACCGCCCCGGGACAGGGTGAATCACCCCTCCACTTT.